A selection of T cell receptor beta chains follows, all from one sample in a study of cytomegalovirus exposure and HLA in healthy donors. The data were produced by immunoSEQ multiplex PCR, yet TCRdb's version contains in-frame clones alone and is incomplete. Of about 200,000 clones detected, about four fifths appear once; the ten largest clones hold roughly 1.6%. The sequenced material came from PBMCs. All receptors derive from a woman aged 18-30 years in good health and CMV-seronegative. Both conserved end residues are part of each CDR3. The order of the fields is clone size, D gene, J gene, V gene, CDR3 DNA, CDR3 protein. The D gene is left open where the match is weak. Size values are once, few and many counts, or a class for expanded clones, and some rows have none.

abundance: -
d_gene: -
j_gene: TRBJ1-2
v_gene: TRBV6-5
CDR3nt: TGTGCCAGCAGTTACTCGGGCAGGAACTATGGCTACACCTTC
CDR3aa: CASSYSGRNYGYTF

abundance: -
d_gene: TRBD1
j_gene: TRBJ1-5
v_gene: TRBV28
CDR3nt: TGTGCCAGCAGTTCGCCTCGGACAGGGACGTCATCCAATCAGCCCCAGCATTTT
CDR3aa: CASSSPRTGTSSNQPQHF

abundance: once
d_gene: TRBD1
j_gene: TRBJ2-4
v_gene: TRBV11-3
CDR3nt: TGTGCCAGCAGCTTAGCCAGACAGGGGCCGGGAAACATTCAGTACTTC
CDR3aa: CASSLARQGPGNIQYF

abundance: once
d_gene: TRBD2
j_gene: TRBJ2-3
v_gene: TRBV7-9
CDR3nt: TGTGCCAGCAGCTTTCCAACTAGCGGGAGTAGGACAGATACGCAGTATTTT
CDR3aa: CASSFPTSGSRTDTQYF

abundance: few
d_gene: TRBD1
j_gene: TRBJ2-3
v_gene: TRBV5-4
CDR3nt: TGTGCCAGCAGCTTGGCGGTGACAGGGGCTAGCACAGATACGCAGTATTTT
CDR3aa: CASSLAVTGASTDTQYF

abundance: -
d_gene: -
j_gene: TRBJ1-1
v_gene: TRBV6-5
CDR3nt: TGTGCCAGCAGTTACAGAGGAGGGACTGAAGCTTTCTTT
CDR3aa: CASSYRGGTEAFF

abundance: -
d_gene: -
j_gene: TRBJ2-3
v_gene: TRBV9
CDR3nt: TGTGCCAGCAGCCGTAGCACAGATACGCAGTATTTT
CDR3aa: CASSRSTDTQYF

abundance: -
d_gene: -
j_gene: TRBJ2-5
v_gene: TRBV9
CDR3nt: TGTGCCAGCAGCGTAGAAAAGGGGCAAGAGACCCAGTACTTC
CDR3aa: CASSVEKGQETQYF

abundance: -
d_gene: -
j_gene: TRBJ2-3
v_gene: TRBV6-5
CDR3nt: TGTGCCAGCTCAGGGTACACAGATACGCAGTATTTT
CDR3aa: CASSGYTDTQYF

abundance: -
d_gene: -
j_gene: TRBJ1-2
v_gene: TRBV27
CDR3nt: TGTGCCAGCAGTTACATCTATGGCTACACCTTC
CDR3aa: CASSYIYGYTF

abundance: -
d_gene: -
j_gene: TRBJ1-2
v_gene: TRBV28
CDR3nt: TGTGCCAGCAGTTTGGAACAGATAAACTATGGCTACACCTTC
CDR3aa: CASSLEQINYGYTF

abundance: -
d_gene: -
j_gene: TRBJ2-4
v_gene: TRBV5-1
CDR3nt: TGCGCCAGCAGCTCAAACCCACAGGGTATGGGGGTAAACATTCAGTACTTC
CDR3aa: CASSSNPQGMGVNIQYF

abundance: -
d_gene: -
j_gene: TRBJ1-3
v_gene: TRBV9
CDR3nt: TGTGCCAGCAGCGTATCTTACACAGGGTCTGGAAACACCATATATTTT
CDR3aa: CASSVSYTGSGNTIYF